This T cell receptor beta chain was recovered during a study of radiation and T cells in renal cell carcinoma (dated by TCRdb to the early 2020s). The study in broad terms: Samples were obtained from a clinical trial, in which 15 Gy stereotactic body radiation therapy was delivered to primary renal cell carcinomas and nephrectomy was performed 4 weeks later. In total, some 52 samples underwent TCR beta sequencing: 25 or so tumors plus 27 peripheral blood samples. Across all 50 or so samples, 4,016,671 unique CDR3 nucleotide sequences, encoding 2,658,974 unique CDR3 amino acid sequences, were identified. What the work shows at the level of the full study, not this receptor alone: Because pretreatment tumor biopsies were not available, the study could not determine whether clonotypes were already present within the tumor at baseline. In blood, the top tumor clonotypes increased between baseline and 2 weeks post-radiation and then shrank by 4 weeks, which suggests that tumor-resident clones expanded only transiently. Changes in the blood repertoire were not tracked past 4 weeks after treatment. The single-armed trial design could not address effects of radiation dose or scheduling on the TCR repertoire.

The immunoSEQ kit was used, according to the manufacturer's recommendations, to generate TCR beta libraries from genomic DNA. For library preparation, a first multiplex PCR was performed with proprietary primers, followed by a second PCR in which unique barcodes were added, and bead cleanups were performed after each round. A kit-provided positive control reaction and a negative control reaction were included in every sample batch. The final libraries were assessed on an Agilent 4200 TapeStation D1000 ScreenTape, pooled by volume, and quantified by qPCR. Sequencing was performed on an Illumina NextSeq500 using a MidOutput 150-cycle cartridge, with 156 Read1 cycles, 15 Index1 cycles, and the kit custom primers. The pooled library was loaded at 0.8 to 1 pM with a 20% PhiX control spike-in. The study's own analysis went as follows. The vendor-processed data were analyzed in R, and a clonotype was defined as all T cells that share the same CDR3 nucleotide sequence. For clone abundance analyses, frequencies were normalized to the 10,000 most abundant clones in each sample. Public T cell clones, averaging fewer than five per sample, were removed before analysis. Tumor-enriched clonotypes and baseline blood-enriched clonotypes were defined as those with an abundance difference of at least 32-fold between compartments. Clonotypes expanded or contracted between blood time points were identified with a beta-binomial differential abundance model. The Baroni-Urbani and Buser coefficient was used to measure tumor-blood repertoire similarity, and groups were compared with two-tailed Wilcoxon tests in R. TCRdb took this table from immuneACCESS and kept in-frame rearrangements with V and J called. Such tables lack part of the clones; where checked against another copy, unresolved V genes explain under half of the gap, and the rest is unexplained. The V and J calls and clone size come from that table; D and trimming were worked out from the DNA. This sample has tens of thousands of clones in its table, and approximately 83% of those were observed once. The top ten clonotypes cover approximately 22% of the sample.

To note about this clone: The antigen it binds to is not known. Base quality data are lacking; no much larger clone is found one base away.

The time point label of this sample denotes: blood 2 weeks post-SBRT. In the paper's terms, the treatment or condition label means: 15 Gy SBRT to primary tumor, nephrectomy 4 weeks later. To track tumor-enriched clonotypes, serial peripheral blood was sampled from radiation-treated patients at baseline and at 2 weeks and 4 weeks after SBRT. Every patient had renal cell carcinoma of clear cell pathology. The QIAamp DNA Blood Mini Kit (Qiagen) was used to prepare genomic DNA for TCR sequencing. The analyses included only samples that passed all quality control checks. The CDR3 starts with the cysteine, ends with the phenylalanine, and has 12 residues. Only the CDR3 DNA is retained, 36 bases long and in frame from the first base. From the germline V gene, CDR1 is MNHNS and CDR2 is SASEGT. V is pruned by 4 bases and J by 6 bases, leaving 3 bases of the junction without a gene match.

The source of this sequence is a woman between 50 and 59 years old with renal cell carcinoma. The V gene is TRBV6-1 and the J gene is TRBJ2-7; 7 of the junction bases match TRBD2. The sequencing here drew on blood, taken from a patient whose treatment included radiotherapy and nephrectomy. The sequenced DNA: TGTGCCAGCAGTGTTTCGGGAGGCGAGCAGTACTTC. This translates into CASSVSGGEQYF.